This T cell receptor (beta chain) was sequenced in a study of T cell responses to AZD1222 COVID-19 vaccine. Using immunoSEQ multiplex PCR, the repertoire was profiled, and TCRdb retains in-frame clones only, with some absent. The sample lists around 200,000 clones; around 90% were seen once. About this clone itself: The antigen remains undetermined.

Whole-study results and caveats: The span of vaccine-associated CD4 TCRs extended across spike, with dominance at 160-218 and 743-854. Nearly half of unique spike-specific TCRs reportedly avoided B.1.351 and B.1.1.7 mutated regions. Among those given AZD1222, only five or six were seropositive at baseline.

The length of the CDR3 is 15 residues. Germline loops: CDR1 SEHNR, CDR2 FQNEAQ (reference sequence). V lost 0 bases, J lost 7 bases, and 6 bases stayed unmatched. The sequences come from peripheral blood, collected on day 0 of AZD1222 vaccination. The chain is built from TRBV7-9 and TRBJ1-2, with TRBD1 matching over 9 bases. This receptor was identified in an adult in good health. Written as DNA, the CDR3 is TGTGCCAGCAGCTTAGCCGGGACAGGGATGGGTGGCTACACCTTC. It specifies CASSLAGTGMGGYTF.